These T cell receptor beta chains were read from a single sample in a study of OX40 agonist ivuxolimab in advanced cancers. Repertoires were generated with immunoSEQ multiplex PCR, while TCRdb's copy carries only in-frame clones and drops some. The sample lists around 63,000 clones; approximately 90% were seen once. The specimen was CD4+ or CD8+ T cells sorted from blood, collected in a trial of the OX40 agonist ivuxolimab. The receptors here all came from an adult with an advanced solid tumor such as melanoma, head and neck, liver or kidney cancer. Both conserved end residues are part of each CDR3. The D gene is left open where the match is weak. Clone size is stated in some rows and not others, as once, few, many or a class when expanded.

CDR3	DNA	size	V	J	D
CASSPPVSGNTIYF	TGTGCCAGCTCACCCCCAGTCTCTGGAAACACCATATATTTT	-	TRBV18	TRBJ1-3	-
CASSLFLLQGGTEAFF	TGTGCCAGCAGTTTATTTCTCCTACAGGGCGGGACTGAAGCTTTCTTT	-	TRBV28	TRBJ1-1	-
CASSGLGETQYF	TGTGCCAGCAGCGGGTTAGGGGAGACCCAGTACTTC	-	TRBV2	TRBJ2-5	-
CASSPWDRARAFF	TGTGCCAGCAGTCCTTGGGACAGGGCTCGTGCTTTCTTT	-	TRBV27	TRBJ1-1	TRBD1
CASSTTGGWGEKLFF	TGTGCCAGCAGCACAACAGGGGGCTGGGGTGAAAAACTGTTTTTT	-	TRBV28	TRBJ1-4	TRBD1
CAIGGTSGREETQYF	TGTGCCATCGGAGGGACTAGCGGGAGGGAAGAGACCCAGTACTTC	-	TRBV10-3	TRBJ2-5	TRBD2
CASSPSQQYEQYF	TGTGCCAGCTCACCATCCCAGCAGTACGAGCAGTACTTC	-	TRBV18	TRBJ2-7	-
CASSYGQGHTIYF	TGTGCCAGCAGTTACGGGCAGGGACACACCATATATTTT	-	TRBV6-6	TRBJ1-3	-
CASSLAQTTYEQYF	TGTGCCAGCAGCTTAGCGCAGACTACCTACGAGCAGTACTTC	-	TRBV7-9	TRBJ2-7	-
CASSSPIRDWHF	TGTGCCAGCAGTTCTCCCATCCGGGACTGGCATTTT	-	TRBV6-6	TRBJ1-5	-
CASSLYGGGNKGTQYF	TGCGCCAGCAGCTTGTACGGGGGCGGGAATAAGGGGACCCAGTACTTC	-	TRBV5-1	TRBJ2-5	-
CASSPLDRAGYGYTF	TGTGCCAGCAGTCCACTGGACAGGGCTGGCTATGGCTACACCTTC	-	TRBV27	TRBJ1-2	TRBD1
CASSFSGGNTEAFF	TGTGCCAGCAGCTTTTCAGGGGGGAACACTGAAGCTTTCTTT	-	TRBV7-3	TRBJ1-1	TRBD1
CASSPLDSGNTIYF	TGTGCCAGCAGCCCCTTGGACTCTGGAAACACCATATATTTT	-	TRBV6-6	TRBJ1-3	-
CASSRNRNTEAFF	TGTGCCAGTAGCCGCAACAGGAACACTGAAGCTTTCTTT	-	TRBV19	TRBJ1-1	-
CASSLGGGLYSYEQYF	TGTGCCAGCAGCTTAGGAGGGGGTTTGTATTCCTACGAGCAGTACTTC	-	TRBV7-2	TRBJ2-7	-
CASSVPGQGVYGYTF	TGTGCCAGCAGCGTGCCGGGACAGGGGGTCTATGGCTACACCTTC	-	TRBV21-1	TRBJ1-2	-
CASSSGTLRGNEQFF	TGTGCCAGCAGCTCCGGGACGCTCAGGGGCAATGAGCAGTTCTTC	-	TRBV5-6	TRBJ2-1	-
CALQPQRGDPYEQYF	TGTGCCCTCCAACCCCAGCGGGGGGATCCCTACGAGCAGTACTTC	-	TRBV2	TRBJ2-7	TRBD2
CASSLAGGTGQPQHF	TGCGCCAGCAGCTTGGCCGGGGGGACGGGTCAGCCCCAGCATTTT	-	TRBV5-1	TRBJ1-5	-
CASSQPPRGEGATNEKLFF	TGTGCCAGCAGCCAACCACCCCGGGGGGAGGGTGCAACTAATGAAAAACTGTTTTTT	-	TRBV4-2	TRBJ1-4	-
CASSHPRIGQETQYF	TGTGCCAGCAGCCACCCCCGGATAGGCCAAGAGACCCAGTACTTC	-	TRBV6-5	TRBJ2-5	-
CASSVGDSREQYF	TGTGCCAGCAGCGTAGGAGATTCGCGCGAGCAGTACTTC	-	TRBV7-9	TRBJ2-7	-
CASSYSKQSHEQYF	TGTGCCAGCAGTTACTCGAAACAGTCCCACGAGCAGTACTTC	-	TRBV6-5	TRBJ2-7	-
CASSGTGHFRSYNEQFF	TGCGCCAGCAGTGGGACAGGGCATTTTAGGTCCTACAATGAGCAGTTCTTC	few	TRBV10-2	TRBJ2-1	TRBD1
CASSLGGGSNQPQHF	TGCGCCAGCAGCTTGGGCGGGGGTAGCAATCAGCCCCAGCATTTT	-	TRBV5-1	TRBJ1-5	-
CASSIGTAKSNQPQHF	TGTGCCAGTAGTATTGGGACAGCAAAAAGCAATCAGCCCCAGCATTTT	-	TRBV19	TRBJ1-5	TRBD1
CASTGGSTYNEQFF	TGCGCCAGTACCGGCGGGTCAACCTACAATGAGCAGTTCTTC	-	TRBV5-1	TRBJ2-1	-
CASSLRGTVNTEAFF	TGTGCCAGCAGCTTACGTGGGACAGTTAACACTGAAGCTTTCTTT	-	TRBV7-6	TRBJ1-1	TRBD1
CASSLSGFYEQYF	TGTGCCAGCAGTTTATCAGGGTTCTACGAGCAGTACTTC	-	TRBV28	TRBJ2-7	-
CASHGTIRTNEKLFF	TGTGCCAGCCACGGGACAATCCGAACTAATGAAAAACTGTTTTTT	-	TRBV18	TRBJ1-4	-
CASSVLAGEGTGELFF	TGTGCCAGTAGTGTACTAGCGGGAGAGGGCACCGGGGAGCTGTTTTTT	-	TRBV19	TRBJ2-2	TRBD2
CASRYNPNTGELFF	TGTGCCAGCAGGTACAATCCGAACACCGGGGAGCTGTTTTTT	-	TRBV6-5	TRBJ2-2	-
CSARDTYEQYF	TGCAGTGCTAGAGATACCTACGAGCAGTACTTC	-	TRBV20-1	TRBJ2-7	-
CASRPAWGGREQYF	TGTGCCAGCAGGCCCGCCTGGGGGGGGCGCGAGCAGTACTTC	-	TRBV28	TRBJ2-7	-
CASSAGTGYEQYF	TGTGCCAGCAGCGCTGGGACTGGGTACGAGCAGTACTTC	few	TRBV27	TRBJ2-7	-
CASSSVLAGGMDEQFF	TGCGCCAGCAGCTCAGTGTTAGCGGGGGGCATGGATGAGCAGTTCTTC	-	TRBV5-1	TRBJ2-1	TRBD2
CASSSRGARSYNEQFF	TGTGCCAGCAGCTCCAGGGGCGCGCGGTCCTACAATGAGCAGTTCTTC	once	TRBV5-4	TRBJ2-1	-
CASSLDELGELFF	TGTGCCAGCAGCTTAGACGAGTTAGGGGAGCTGTTTTTT	-	TRBV11-2	TRBJ2-2	-
CASSEGGQLYEQYF	TGTGCCAGCAGCGAAGGGGGGCAACTCTACGAGCAGTACTTC	once	TRBV9	TRBJ2-7	-
CASSILVLGGTDTQYF	TGTGCCAGTAGTATCCTCGTACTAGGAGGCACAGATACGCAGTATTTT	once	TRBV19	TRBJ2-3	-
CATSRGGTGQETQYF	TGTGCCACCAGCAGAGGTGGGACAGGGCAAGAGACCCAGTACTTC	-	TRBV15	TRBJ2-5	TRBD1
CASSFSAWEKLFF	TGTGCCAGCAGCTTCTCCGCCTGGGAAAAACTGTTTTTT	-	TRBV5-6	TRBJ1-4	-